Given below is one TCR beta chain in context. Its antigen is undetermined. The length of the CDR3 is 19 residues. With V trimmed by 5 bases and J by 2 bases, 11 bases remained unmatched. Germline CDR1 PRHDT, CDR2 FYEKMQ (reference sequence). This sample stems from a study of shared clonotypes between healthy human individuals. General study points: Naive CD4 clonotypes overlapped across a few donors at about 5.3%. Clonotype sharing among the donors was expected to vary with sequencing depth.

Assay used: immunoSEQ multiplex PCR; TCRdb lists only in-frame clones, some missing. The sample shows a few hundred thousand clones, 65% of them seen only once. This TCR came from a man in his thirties or forties in good health. The chain has TRBV13 and TRBJ2-2; TRBD2 agrees at 13 bases. Sequencing used memory CD4+ T cells sorted from blood. Described subset: CD45RA-negative fraction. The CDR3 is CASSRGTSGKRSNTGELFF. The CDR3 bases are TGTGCCAGCAGCCGCGGGACTAGCGGGAAACGCTCCAACACCGGGGAGCTGTTTTTT.